One sample yielded the 8 T cell receptor beta chains listed below, sequenced in a study of graft-versus-host responses after intestinal transplantation (dated by TCRdb to the early 2020s). These receptors lack a known antigen. Library preparation was by the immunoSEQ multiplex PCR assay. TCRdb obtained this table from immuneACCESS and retained in-frame rearrangements with V and J assigned. These tables miss some clones; where compared with another copy, unresolved V genes account for less than half of the shortfall, and the remainder is unexplained. This sample holds around 100,000 clones; 93% were observed only once. Together, the top ten hold under 1.5% of the sample. The time point label on this specimen signifies: cells obtained before transplantation from donor or recipient. Specimen: unstimulated CD8+ T cells sorted from spleen or lymph node cells, collected before transplant. The source of these receptors is a human donor who was the organ donor for an intestinal transplant.

The table lists this clone with a count of one. V is TRBV29-1 and J is TRBJ2-1; 10 bases agree with TRBD2. The germline V gene has CDR1 SQVTM and CDR2 ANQGSEA. CDR3 length equals 14 residues. V lost 3 bases, J lost 8 bases, and 7 bases stayed unmatched. The CDR3 sequence: CSVDLAGVHDEQFF. DNA of the CDR3: TGCAGCGTTGACCTAGCGGGAGTCCATGATGAGCAGTTCTTC.

V and J are TRBV27 and TRBJ2-1; 11 positions match TRBD2. The germline V gene has CDR1 MNHEY and CDR2 SMNVEV (reference sequence). The CDR3 runs to 16 residues. Losses at the gene ends were 5 bases for V and 9 bases for J; bases not matched to a gene: 12. CDR3 amino acids: CASSITTSGRWGEQFF. CDR3 DNA: TGTGCCAGCAGTATAACAACTAGCGGGAGATGGGGTGAGCAGTTCTTC.

CDR3 nucleotides: TGTGCCACCAGCAGAGAAGGAACGGGAACGAATCAGCCCCAGCATTTT. It encodes CATSREGTGTNQPQHF. The V gene is TRBV15, the J gene TRBJ1-5; D is ambiguous. The CDR3 contains 16 residues. V was clipped by 0 bases and J by 4 bases, with 13 bases between them. Germline V gene data show CDR1 as LNHNV and CDR2 as YYDKDF (reference sequence). Full variable domain (remainder filled in from reference TRBV15 and TRBJ1-5): DAMVIQNPRYQVTQFGKPVTLSCSQTLNHNVMYWYQQKSSQAPKLLFHYYDKDFNNEADTPDNFQSRRPNTSFCFLDIRSPGLGDTAMYLCATSREGTGTNQPQHFGDGTRLSIL.

The gene calls are TRBV30 and TRBJ1-2; D possibly corresponds to TRBD1 (5 bases). With 0 bases removed from V and 4 bases from J, the gap between germline ends came to 9 bases. This CDR3 has 13 residues. Germline-derived CDR1 and CDR2 are GTSNPN and SVGIG (reference sequence). CDR3 nucleotide sequence: TGTGCCTGGAGTGTAACCCAGGGCTATGGCTACACCTTC. Translated: CAWSVTQGYGYTF.

The CDR3 bases are TGTGCCAGCAGGACAACAGGGAAGGAGACCCAGTACTTC. It is translated as CASRTTGKETQYF. V gene TRBV6-5 combines with J gene TRBJ2-5; possible D gene TRBD1, 6 bases. Germline CDR1 MNHEY, CDR2 SVGAGI. This CDR3 has 13 amino acids. V was cut by 6 bases and J by 5 bases, with 13 bases left in between.

V and J are TRBV5-1 and TRBJ1-1; D ambiguous. The CDR3 contains 13 residues. The V and J ends lost 2 bases and 7 bases respectively, with 12 bases between them. Germline V CDR1 and CDR2: SGHRS, YFSETQ. The CDR3 DNA reads TGCGCCAGCAGCTTCGTGAGCGGGCGTGAAGCTTTCTTT. Translated, it gives CASSFVSGREAFF.

The J gene is TRBJ2-1, the V gene TRBV5-4, with 10 bases that match TRBD2. The germline CDR1 and CDR2 sequences are SGHNT and YYREEE (reference sequence). Trimming took 1 base from V and 2 from J; bases not matched to a gene: 3. The CDR3 has 16 residues. The CDR3 spells CASSLLTSGTYNEQFF. The CDR3 nucleotides are TGTGCCAGCAGCTTGCTCACTAGCGGGACCTACAATGAGCAGTTCTTC.

The J gene is TRBJ1-2, the V gene TRBV29-1, with a weak D call TRBD1 (6 bases). Germline CDR1 and CDR2: SQVTM and ANQGSEA. There are 14 residues in the CDR3. Trimming took 2 bases from V and 5 from J, leaving 15 bases between them. CDR3 sequence: CSVEYLGGAYGYTF. In DNA form, the CDR3 reads TGCAGCGTTGAATATTTGGGGGGCGCGTATGGCTACACCTTC.